This TCR beta chain was identified during a study of cytomegalovirus exposure and HLA in healthy donors. In the case of this clone: Antigen unknown.

General study findings and limits: The listing of roughly 160 TCR beta chains classed them as cytomegalovirus-associated. Reports showed the classifier diagnosing cytomegalovirus status with high specificity and sensitivity.

Trimming removed 2 bases at V and 2 bases at J, with 10 bases between. Germline values: CDR1 SGHTA, CDR2 FQGNSA. The CDR3 has 14 amino acids. The repertoire was sequenced with immunoSEQ multiplex PCR; TCRdb's copy has only in-frame clones and lacks some. This sample has about 110,000 clones; around nine tenths occur once, and the top ten carry more than 2%. The validation cohort, a group of over a hundred subjects, included the donors and was separate from the roughly 670-subject first cohort. This receptor was taken from a woman under 30 in good health and CMV-seronegative. Sequenced: PBMCs. The J gene is TRBJ2-7, the V gene TRBV7-2; TRBD1 might be the D (5 bases). CDR3 nucleotide sequence: TGTGCCAGCAGCTTATCTCAGGGCACCTACGAGCAGTACTTC. It specifies CASSLSQGTYEQYF.